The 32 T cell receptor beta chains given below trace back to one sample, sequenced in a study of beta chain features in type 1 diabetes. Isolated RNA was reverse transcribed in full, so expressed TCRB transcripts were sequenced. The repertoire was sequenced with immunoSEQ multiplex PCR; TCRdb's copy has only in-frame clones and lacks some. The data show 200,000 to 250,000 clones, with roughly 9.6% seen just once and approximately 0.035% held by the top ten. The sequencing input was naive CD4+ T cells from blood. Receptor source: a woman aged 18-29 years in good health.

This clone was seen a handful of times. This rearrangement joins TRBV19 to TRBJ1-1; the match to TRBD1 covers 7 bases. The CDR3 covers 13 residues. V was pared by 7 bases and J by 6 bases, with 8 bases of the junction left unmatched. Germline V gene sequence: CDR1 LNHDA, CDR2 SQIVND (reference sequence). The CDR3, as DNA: TGTGCCAGTATTCGACAGGGCCTCTCTGAAGCTTTCTTT. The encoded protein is CASIRQGLSEAFF.

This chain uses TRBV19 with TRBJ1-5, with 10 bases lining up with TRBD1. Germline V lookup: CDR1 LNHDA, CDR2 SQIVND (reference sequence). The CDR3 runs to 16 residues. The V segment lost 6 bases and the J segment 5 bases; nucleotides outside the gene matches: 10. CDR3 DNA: TGTGCCAGTAGATCAATTCCCGGGACAGGGGATCAGCCCCAGCATTTT. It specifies CASRSIPGTGDQPQHF.

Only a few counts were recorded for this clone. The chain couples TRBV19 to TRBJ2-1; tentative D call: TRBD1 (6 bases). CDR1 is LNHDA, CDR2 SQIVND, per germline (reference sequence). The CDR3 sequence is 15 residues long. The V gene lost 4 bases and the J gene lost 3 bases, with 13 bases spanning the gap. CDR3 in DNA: TGTGCCAGTAGTACTGAAGGGGGACACTACAATGAGCAGTTCTTC. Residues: CASSTEGGHYNEQFF.

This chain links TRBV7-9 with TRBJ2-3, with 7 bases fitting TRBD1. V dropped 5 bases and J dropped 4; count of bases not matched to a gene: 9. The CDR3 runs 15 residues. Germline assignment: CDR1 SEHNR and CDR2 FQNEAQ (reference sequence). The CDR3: CASSPGVQGADTQYF. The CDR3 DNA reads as TGTGCCAGCAGCCCCGGGGTCCAGGGGGCAGATACGCAGTATTTT.

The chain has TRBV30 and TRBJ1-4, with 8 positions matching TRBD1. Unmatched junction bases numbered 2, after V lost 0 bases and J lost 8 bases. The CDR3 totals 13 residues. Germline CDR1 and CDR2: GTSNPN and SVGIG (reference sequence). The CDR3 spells CAWSVNRGEKLFF. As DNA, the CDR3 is TGTGCCTGGAGTGTAAACAGGGGGGAAAAACTGTTTTTT.

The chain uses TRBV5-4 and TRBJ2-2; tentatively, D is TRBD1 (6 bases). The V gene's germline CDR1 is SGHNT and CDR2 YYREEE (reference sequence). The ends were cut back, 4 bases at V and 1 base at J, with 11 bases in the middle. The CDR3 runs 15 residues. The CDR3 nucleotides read TGTGCCAGCAGCATACAGGGTCGGAACACCGGGGAGCTGTTTTTT. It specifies CASSIQGRNTGELFF.

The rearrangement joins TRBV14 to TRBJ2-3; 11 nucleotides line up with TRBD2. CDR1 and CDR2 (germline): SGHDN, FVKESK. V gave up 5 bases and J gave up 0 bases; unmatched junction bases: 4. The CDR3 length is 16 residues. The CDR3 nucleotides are TGTGCCAGCAGCAGGACTAGCGGGCATAGCACAGATACGCAGTATTTT. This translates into CASSRTSGHSTDTQYF. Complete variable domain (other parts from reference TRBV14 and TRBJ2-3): EAGVTQFPSHSVIEKGQTVTLRCDPISGHDNLYWYRRVMGKEIKFLLHFVKESKQDESGMPNNRFLAERTGGTYSTLKVQPAELEDSGVYFCASSRTSGHSTDTQYFGPGTRLTVL.

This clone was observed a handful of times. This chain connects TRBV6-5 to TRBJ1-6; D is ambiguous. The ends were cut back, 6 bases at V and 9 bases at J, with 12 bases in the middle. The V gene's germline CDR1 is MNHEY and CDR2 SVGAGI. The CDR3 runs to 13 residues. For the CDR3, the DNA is TGTGCCAGCAGGGCTGAGGGAAGTTCACCCCTCCACTTT. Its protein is CASRAEGSSPLHF.

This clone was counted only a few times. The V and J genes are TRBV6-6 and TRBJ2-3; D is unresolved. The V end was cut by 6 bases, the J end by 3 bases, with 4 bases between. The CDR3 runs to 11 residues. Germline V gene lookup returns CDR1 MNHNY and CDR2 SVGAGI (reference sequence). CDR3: CASRRTDTQYF. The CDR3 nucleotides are TGTGCCAGCAGGAGGACAGATACGCAGTATTTT.

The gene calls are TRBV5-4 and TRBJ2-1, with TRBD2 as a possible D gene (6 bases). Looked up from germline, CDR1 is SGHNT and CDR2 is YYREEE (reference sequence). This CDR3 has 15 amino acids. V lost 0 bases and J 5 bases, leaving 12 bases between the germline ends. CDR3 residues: CASSLAGDVNNEQFF. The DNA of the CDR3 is TGTGCCAGCAGCTTGGCGGGGGACGTAAACAATGAGCAGTTCTTC.

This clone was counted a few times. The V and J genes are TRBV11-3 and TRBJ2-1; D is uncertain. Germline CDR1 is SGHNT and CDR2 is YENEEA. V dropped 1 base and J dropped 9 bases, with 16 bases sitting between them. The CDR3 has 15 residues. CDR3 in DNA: TGTGCCAGCAGCTTAGGAGGCCATTTAGGCCGTGAGCAGTTCTTC. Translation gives CASSLGGHLGREQFF.

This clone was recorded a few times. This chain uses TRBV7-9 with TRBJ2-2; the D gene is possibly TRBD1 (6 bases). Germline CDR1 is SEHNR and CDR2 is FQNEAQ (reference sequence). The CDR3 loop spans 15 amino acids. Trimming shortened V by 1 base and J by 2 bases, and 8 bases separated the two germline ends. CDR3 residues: CASSLVQGNTGELFF. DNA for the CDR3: TGTGCCAGCAGCTTAGTACAGGGAAACACCGGGGAGCTGTTTTTT.

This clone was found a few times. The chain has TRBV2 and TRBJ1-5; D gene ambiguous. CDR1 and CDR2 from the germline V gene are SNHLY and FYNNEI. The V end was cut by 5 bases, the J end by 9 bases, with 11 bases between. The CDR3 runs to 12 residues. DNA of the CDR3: TGTGCCAGCAGTTCGGGTCTAGGGCCCCAGCATTTT. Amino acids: CASSSGLGPQHF.

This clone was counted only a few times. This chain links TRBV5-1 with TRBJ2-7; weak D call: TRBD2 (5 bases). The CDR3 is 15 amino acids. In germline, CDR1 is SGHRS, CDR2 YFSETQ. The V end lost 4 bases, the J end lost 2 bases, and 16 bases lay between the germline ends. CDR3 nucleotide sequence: TGCGCCAGCAGCCCAGAAGGGAGTGCGGCCTACGAGCAGTACTTC. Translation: CASSPEGSAAYEQYF.

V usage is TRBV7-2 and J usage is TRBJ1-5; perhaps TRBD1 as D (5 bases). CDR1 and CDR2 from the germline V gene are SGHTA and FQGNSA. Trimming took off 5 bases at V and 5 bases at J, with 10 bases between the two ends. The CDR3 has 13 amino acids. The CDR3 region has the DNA TGTGCCAGCAGCGGGGGGGTGCATCAGCCCCAGCATTTT. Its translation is CASSGGVHQPQHF.

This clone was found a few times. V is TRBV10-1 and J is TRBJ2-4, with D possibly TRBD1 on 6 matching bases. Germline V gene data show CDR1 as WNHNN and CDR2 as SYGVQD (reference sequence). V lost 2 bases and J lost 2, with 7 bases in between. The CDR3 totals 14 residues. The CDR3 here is CASSEGGSKNIQYF. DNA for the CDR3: TGCGCCAGCAGTGAGGGGGGCTCCAAAAACATTCAGTACTTC.

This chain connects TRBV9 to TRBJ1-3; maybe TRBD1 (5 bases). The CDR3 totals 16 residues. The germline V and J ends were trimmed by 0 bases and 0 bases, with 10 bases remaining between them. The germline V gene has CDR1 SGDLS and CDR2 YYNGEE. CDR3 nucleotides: TGTGCCAGCAGCGTAGGGGGCAGACACTCTGGAAACACCATATATTTT. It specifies CASSVGGRHSGNTIYF.

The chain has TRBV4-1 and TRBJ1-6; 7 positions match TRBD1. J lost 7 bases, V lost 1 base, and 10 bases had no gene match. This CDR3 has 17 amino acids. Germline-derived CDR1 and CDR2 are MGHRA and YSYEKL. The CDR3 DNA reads TGCGCCAGCAGCCAAGCTAGGACAGGCGGATCCAATTCACCCCTCCACTTT. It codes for CASSQARTGGSNSPLHF.

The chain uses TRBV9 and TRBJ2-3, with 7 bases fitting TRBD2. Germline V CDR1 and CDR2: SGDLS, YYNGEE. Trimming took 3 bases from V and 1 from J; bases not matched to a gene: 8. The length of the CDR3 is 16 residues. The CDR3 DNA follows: TGTGCCAGCAGCGACCTACTAGCGTGGGGCACAGATACGCAGTATTTT. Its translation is CASSDLLAWGTDTQYF.

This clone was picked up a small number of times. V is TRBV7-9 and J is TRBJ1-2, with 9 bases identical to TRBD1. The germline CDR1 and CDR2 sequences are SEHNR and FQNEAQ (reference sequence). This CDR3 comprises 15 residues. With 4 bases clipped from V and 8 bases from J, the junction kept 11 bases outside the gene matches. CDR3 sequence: CASSSTGGASEGYTF. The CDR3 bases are TGTGCCAGCAGCTCTACAGGGGGCGCTTCGGAAGGCTACACCTTC.

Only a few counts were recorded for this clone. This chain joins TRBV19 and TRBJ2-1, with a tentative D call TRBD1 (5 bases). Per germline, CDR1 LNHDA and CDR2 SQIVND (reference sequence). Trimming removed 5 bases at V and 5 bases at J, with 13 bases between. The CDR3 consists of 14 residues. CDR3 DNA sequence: TGTGCCAGTAGTTTTAAACAGGTAAACAATGAGCAGTTCTTC. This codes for CASSFKQVNNEQFF.

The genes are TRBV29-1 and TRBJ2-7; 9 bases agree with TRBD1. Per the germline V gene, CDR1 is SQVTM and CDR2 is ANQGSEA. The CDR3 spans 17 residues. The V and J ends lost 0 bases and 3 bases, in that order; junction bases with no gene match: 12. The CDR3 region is CSVEDPDGTGLLYEQYF. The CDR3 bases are TGCAGCGTTGAAGATCCAGACGGGACAGGGCTACTCTACGAGCAGTACTTC.

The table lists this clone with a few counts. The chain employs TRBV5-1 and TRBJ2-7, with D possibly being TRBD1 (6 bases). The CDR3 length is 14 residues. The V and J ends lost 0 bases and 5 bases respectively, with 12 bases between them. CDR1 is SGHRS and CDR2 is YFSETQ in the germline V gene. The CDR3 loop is CASSLVRQVDEQYF. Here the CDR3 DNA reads TGCGCCAGCAGCTTGGTGAGACAGGTAGACGAGCAGTACTTC. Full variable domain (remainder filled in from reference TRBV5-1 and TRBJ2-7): KAGVTQTPRYLIKTRGQQVTLSCSPISGHRSVSWYQQTPGQGLQFLFEYFSETQRNKGNFPGRFSGRQFSNSRSEMNVSTLELGDSALYLCASSLVRQVDEQYFGPGTRLTVT.

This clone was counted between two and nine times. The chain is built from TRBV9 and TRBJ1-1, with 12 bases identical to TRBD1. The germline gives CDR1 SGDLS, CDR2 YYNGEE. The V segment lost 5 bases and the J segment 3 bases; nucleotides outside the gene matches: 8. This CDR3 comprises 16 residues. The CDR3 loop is CASSIGTGGAYTEAFF. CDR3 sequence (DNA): TGTGCCAGCAGTATCGGGACAGGGGGCGCTTACACTGAAGCTTTCTTT.

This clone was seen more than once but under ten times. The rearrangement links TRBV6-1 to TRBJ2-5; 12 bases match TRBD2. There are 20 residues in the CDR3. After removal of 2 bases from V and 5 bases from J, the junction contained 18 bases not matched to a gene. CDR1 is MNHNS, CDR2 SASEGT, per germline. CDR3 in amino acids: CASSELGGWASGGAVETQYF. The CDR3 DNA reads TGTGCCAGCAGTGAACTAGGAGGGTGGGCTAGCGGGGGGGCAGTGGAGACCCAGTACTTC.

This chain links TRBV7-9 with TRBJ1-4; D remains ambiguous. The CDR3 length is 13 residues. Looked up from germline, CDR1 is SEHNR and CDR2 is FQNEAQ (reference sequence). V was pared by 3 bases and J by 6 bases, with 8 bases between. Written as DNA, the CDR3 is TGTGCCAGCAGCTTCAGGCAGGATGAAAAACTGTTTTTT. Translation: CASSFRQDEKLFF.

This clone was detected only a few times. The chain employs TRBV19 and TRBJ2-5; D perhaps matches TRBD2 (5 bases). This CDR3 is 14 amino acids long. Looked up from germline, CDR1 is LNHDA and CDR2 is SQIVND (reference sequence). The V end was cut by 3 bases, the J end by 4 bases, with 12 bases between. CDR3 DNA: TGTGCCAGTAGTATTAACGGGGATACAGAGACCCAGTACTTC. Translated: CASSINGDTETQYF.

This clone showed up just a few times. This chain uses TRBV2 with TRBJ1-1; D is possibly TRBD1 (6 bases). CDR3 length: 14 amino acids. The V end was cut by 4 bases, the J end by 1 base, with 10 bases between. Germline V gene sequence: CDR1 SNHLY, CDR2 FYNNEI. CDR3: CASSVGRGNTEAFF. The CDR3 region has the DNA TGTGCCAGCAGTGTGGGCAGGGGGAACACTGAAGCTTTCTTT.

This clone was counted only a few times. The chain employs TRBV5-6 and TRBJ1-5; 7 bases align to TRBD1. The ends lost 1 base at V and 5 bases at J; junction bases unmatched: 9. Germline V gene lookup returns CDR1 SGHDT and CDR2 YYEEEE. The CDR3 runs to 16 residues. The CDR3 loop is CASSLRRDSLDQPQHF. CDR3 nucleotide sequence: TGTGCCAGCAGCTTGAGGCGGGACAGCCTGGATCAGCCCCAGCATTTT.

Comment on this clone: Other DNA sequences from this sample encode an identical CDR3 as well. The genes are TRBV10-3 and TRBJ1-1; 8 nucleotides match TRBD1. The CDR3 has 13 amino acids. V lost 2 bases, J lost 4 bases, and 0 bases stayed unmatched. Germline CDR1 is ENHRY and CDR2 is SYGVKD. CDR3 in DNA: TGTGCCATCAGTGAGACAGGGGGCACTGAAGCTTTCTTT. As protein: CAISETGGTEAFF.

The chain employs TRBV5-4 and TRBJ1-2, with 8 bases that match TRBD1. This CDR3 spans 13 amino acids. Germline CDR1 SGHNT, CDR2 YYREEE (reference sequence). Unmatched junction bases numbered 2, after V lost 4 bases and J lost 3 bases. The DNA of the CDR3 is TGTGCCAGCAGCGCGACAGGGGACTATGGCTACACCTTC. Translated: CASSATGDYGYTF.

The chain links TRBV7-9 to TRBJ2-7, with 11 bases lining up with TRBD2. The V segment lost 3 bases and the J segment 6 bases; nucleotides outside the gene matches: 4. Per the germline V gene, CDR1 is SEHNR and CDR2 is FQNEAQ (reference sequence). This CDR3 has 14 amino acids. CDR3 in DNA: TGTGCCAGCAGCTTTACTAGCGGGAGCTCCGAGCAGTACTTC. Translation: CASSFTSGSSEQYF.